These 30 T cell receptor beta chains originate from one sample sequenced in a study of blood T cell repertoires in COVID-19. TCRdb's copy holds only in-frame clones and misses some; the assay was immunoSEQ multiplex PCR. The profile shows about 240,000 clones, roughly 90% of them singletons. Sequencing input: PBMCs or T cells enriched from blood (not recorded which). These receptors were collected from a woman in her twenties or thirties with acute COVID-19.

The chain links TRBV2 to TRBJ2-3; tentatively, D is TRBD2 (6 bases). This CDR3 has 18 amino acids. Germline V CDR1 and CDR2: SNHLY, FYNNEI. The V gene lost 0 bases and the J gene lost 3 bases, with 19 bases spanning the gap. CDR3: CASSEAYLALRYTDTQYF. The CDR3 DNA sequence: TGTGCCAGCAGTGAAGCGTACCTAGCGTTGCGTTATACAGATACGCAGTATTTT.

This chain links TRBV10-1 with TRBJ1-1; D gene unclear. The germline CDR1 and CDR2 sequences are WNHNN and SYGVQD (reference sequence). V gave up 3 bases and J gave up 10 bases, with 12 bases separating them. This CDR3 contains 12 residues. The CDR3 protein is CASSELASGAFF. CDR3 nucleotide sequence: TGCGCCAGCAGTGAATTGGCCTCGGGAGCTTTCTTT.

This chain links TRBV3-1 (or the pseudogene TRBV3-2) with TRBJ1-2; maybe TRBD1 (6 bases). In germline, CDR1 is LGHDT, CDR2 YNNKEL (reference sequence). This CDR3 is built from 14 residues. V shed 4 bases and J shed 0 bases, with 9 bases lying between them. In DNA, the CDR3 is TGTGCCAGCAGCCCGGGACAAGCTAACTATGGCTACACCTTC. This translates into CASSPGQANYGYTF.

The chain joins TRBV10-3 to TRBJ2-6; a weak D match, TRBD1 (5 bases). The V end lost 2 bases, the J end lost 3 bases, and 11 bases lay between the germline ends. Per the germline V gene, CDR1 is ENHRY and CDR2 is SYGVKD. The length of the CDR3 is 16 residues. This CDR3 is CAISELRGSGANVLTF. The CDR3 region has the DNA TGTGCCATCAGTGAGCTTAGGGGTAGTGGGGCCAACGTCCTGACTTTC.

The gene calls are TRBV5-1 and TRBJ1-2, with TRBD1 identical over 9 bases. V lost 3 bases and J lost 2; bases outside the gene matches: 2. Germline values: CDR1 SGHRS, CDR2 YFSETQ. The CDR3 covers 14 residues. CDR3 DNA: TGCGCCAGCAGCTGGGGACAGGGAAACTATGGCTACACCTTC. Protein sequence: CASSWGQGNYGYTF.

The rearrangement links TRBV7-9 to TRBJ2-3, with 13 bases aligning to TRBD2. Germline V gives CDR1 SEHNR, CDR2 FQNEAQ (reference sequence). The CDR3 length is 15 residues. Losses at the gene ends were 5 bases for V and 9 bases for J; bases not matched to a gene: 8. CDR3 sequence (DNA): TGTGCCAGCAGCCCTACAGGGACTAGCGGGGAAACGCAGTATTTT. Its translation is CASSPTGTSGETQYF.

The gene calls are TRBV27 and TRBJ1-6, with 9 positions matching TRBD1. This CDR3 has 15 amino acids. Germline-derived CDR1 and CDR2 are MNHEY and SMNVEV (reference sequence). J lost 6 bases, V lost 5 bases, and 5 bases had no gene match. The CDR3 bases are TGTGCCAGCAGTGAGGGACAGGGAATTAATTCACCCCTCCACTTT. It specifies CASSEGQGINSPLHF.

This chain links TRBV18 with TRBJ2-7; possible D gene TRBD1, 6 bases. The CDR3 contains 15 residues. The germline V gene encodes CDR1 KGHSH and CDR2 LQKENI. The ends were cut back, 3 bases at V and 7 bases at J, with 19 bases in the middle. The CDR3 nucleotides read TGTGCCAGCTCACCGTTGGGGGCAGGGGCGAGTGAGCAGTACTTC. Translating gives CASSPLGAGASEQYF. Variable domain in full (rest from reference TRBV18 and TRBJ2-7): NAGVMQNPRHLVRRRGQEARLRCSPMKGHSHVYWYRQLPEEGLKFMVYLQKENIIDESGMPKERFSAEFPKEGPSILRIQQVVRGDSAAYFCASSPLGAGASEQYFGPGTRLTVT.

V gene TRBV30 combines with J gene TRBJ1-6, with D tentatively TRBD1 (6 bases). This CDR3 spans 13 amino acids. Germline V CDR1 and CDR2: GTSNPN, SVGIG (reference sequence). V was clipped by 4 bases and J by 10 bases, with 14 bases between them. Here the CDR3 reads CAWTQGRVSPLHF. The CDR3 DNA follows: TGTGCCTGGACACAGGGTAGAGTCTCACCCCTCCACTTT.

The V gene is TRBV10-3, the J gene TRBJ2-1; maybe TRBD1 (6 bases). Germline V gene data show CDR1 as ENHRY and CDR2 as SYGVKD. The CDR3 has 16 amino acids. Deletions cut 10 bases from V and 4 bases from J, with 23 bases between. The CDR3 sequence is CATHSSTGSGYNEQFF. The CDR3 DNA sequence: TGTGCCACCCACTCGTCGACAGGTTCCGGTTACAATGAGCAGTTCTTC.

V and J are TRBV4-1 and TRBJ1-5; TRBD1 matches at 7 bases. The V and J ends lost 4 bases and 1 base, in that order; junction bases with no gene match: 7. The germline CDR1 and CDR2 sequences are MGHRA and YSYEKL. This CDR3 comprises 16 residues. CDR3 region: CASSPRDRGSNQPQHF. As DNA, the CDR3 is TGCGCCAGCAGCCCCCGGGACAGAGGAAGCAATCAGCCCCAGCATTTT.

This chain links TRBV18 with TRBJ2-2, with a possible D match to TRBD2 (5 bases). The CDR3 spans 13 residues. The V end was cut by 10 bases, the J end by 5 bases, with 14 bases between. In germline, CDR1 is KGHSH, CDR2 LQKENI. CDR3 protein: CATQRDGTGELFF. CDR3 coding DNA: TGTGCCACCCAACGGGATGGTACCGGGGAGCTGTTTTTT.

CDR3 loop: CASSLALRGVEGYTF. Written as DNA, the CDR3 is TGTGCCAGCAGCTTGGCCTTAAGGGGTGTGGAAGGCTACACCTTC. The V and J genes are TRBV5-4 and TRBJ1-2, with D perhaps TRBD1 (5 bases). The CDR3 length is 15 residues. The germline V and J ends were trimmed by 0 bases and 8 bases, with 17 bases remaining between them. The V gene's germline CDR1 is SGHNT and CDR2 YYREEE (reference sequence).

The rearrangement links TRBV10-3 to TRBJ1-1; D is uncertain. With 2 bases removed from V and 1 base from J, the gap between germline ends came to 5 bases. Germline CDR1 and CDR2: ENHRY and SYGVKD. The CDR3 length is 13 residues. CDR3 amino acids: CAISESGNTEAFF. The CDR3 region has the DNA TGTGCCATCAGTGAGAGCGGGAACACTGAAGCTTTCTTT.

The chain links TRBV10-2 to TRBJ1-3; 10 bases match TRBD1. V was pared by 6 bases and J by 4 bases, with 6 bases of the junction left unmatched. Germline CDR1 is WSHSY and CDR2 is SAAADI. The CDR3 has 15 amino acids. The CDR3 sequence is CASSRDRGFGNTIYF. Written as DNA, the CDR3 is TGCGCCAGCAGCCGGGACAGGGGTTTCGGAAACACCATATATTTT.

CDR3 nucleotide sequence: TGTGCCAGCTCACCAAACCAGGGCTATAACTATGGCTACACCTTC. Translating it yields CASSPNQGYNYGYTF. This chain connects TRBV18 to TRBJ1-2; D perhaps matches TRBD1 (5 bases). CDR3 length: 15 residues. Germline CDR1 reads KGHSH; CDR2 reads LQKENI. Trimming stripped 2 bases from V and 1 base from J, with 11 bases between.

This chain connects TRBV6-5 to TRBJ2-3; D uncertain. V dropped 5 bases and J dropped 2 bases, with 8 bases sitting between them. Looked up from germline, CDR1 is MNHEY and CDR2 is SVGAGI. This CDR3 spans 13 amino acids. CDR3 sequence: CASSPVITDTQYF. The CDR3, as DNA: TGTGCCAGCAGTCCCGTTATCACAGATACGCAGTATTTT.

The chain has TRBV6-5 and TRBJ1-1; the D gene is possibly TRBD1 (5 bases). Trimming removed 7 bases at V and 1 base at J, with 16 bases between. The CDR3 consists of 15 residues. CDR1 is MNHEY and CDR2 is SVGAGI in the germline V gene. This CDR3 is CASKAGGGANTEAFF. The CDR3, as DNA: TGTGCCAGCAAAGCCGGCGGAGGGGCGAACACTGAAGCTTTCTTT.

The V call is TRBV19, the J call TRBJ2-7, with D perhaps matching TRBD2 (5 bases). The CDR3 spans 13 residues. V lost 3 bases to trimming and J lost 6 bases, with 12 bases between them. The germline V gene has CDR1 LNHDA and CDR2 SQIVND (reference sequence). CDR3: CASSIGPGGEQYF. The CDR3 region has the DNA TGTGCCAGTAGTATTGGTCCAGGAGGCGAGCAGTACTTC.

The CDR3 loop reads CASSQDSLLSRRAGANVLTF. The CDR3, as DNA: TGCGCCAGCAGCCAAGATTCCCTTCTAAGTAGGAGGGCTGGGGCCAACGTCCTGACTTTC. The chain recombines TRBV4-1 with TRBJ2-6, with D possibly TRBD2 on 6 matching bases. Trimming left V 0 bases short and J 2 bases short, with 20 bases between. CDR3 length: 20 amino acids. Germline values: CDR1 MGHRA, CDR2 YSYEKL.

The chain employs TRBV19 and TRBJ1-5, with a weak D call TRBD1 (5 bases). Trimming stripped 6 bases from V and 1 base from J, with 16 bases between. Germline loops: CDR1 LNHDA, CDR2 SQIVND (reference sequence). This CDR3 region has 16 residues. The CDR3 is CASRPQASLSNQPQHF. CDR3 sequence (DNA): TGTGCCAGTAGACCACAGGCTTCCTTGAGCAATCAGCCCCAGCATTTT.

V usage is TRBV7-8 and J usage is TRBJ2-2; D call uncertain. Trimming took off 5 bases at V and 0 bases at J, with 10 bases between the two ends. CDR1 and CDR2 (germline): SGHVS, FQNEAQ. CDR3 length equals 15 residues. The CDR3 region is CASSPYTSNTGELFF. CDR3 nucleotides: TGTGCCAGCAGCCCCTATACCTCGAACACCGGGGAGCTGTTTTTT.

The chain links TRBV3-1 (or the pseudogene TRBV3-2) to TRBJ1-1; D unresolved. V was trimmed by 4 bases and J by 3 bases, leaving 15 bases between them. This CDR3 is 15 amino acids long. CDR1 LGHDT and CDR2 YNNKEL come from the germline V gene (reference sequence). CDR3 protein: CASSPKARSDTEAFF. The CDR3, as DNA: TGTGCCAGCAGCCCTAAGGCCAGGTCCGACACTGAAGCTTTCTTT.

This clone was recorded only once. The chain joins TRBV6-5 to TRBJ1-6; 7 bases align to TRBD1. CDR1 is MNHEY and CDR2 is SVGAGI in the germline V gene. CDR3 length equals 13 residues. V lost 5 bases, J lost 11 bases, and 6 bases stayed unmatched. CDR3 sequence: CASSKRDSPPLHF. CDR3 coding DNA: TGTGCCAGCAGTAAAAGGGACAGCCCACCCCTCCACTTT.

V is TRBV12-3 or TRBV12-4 and J is TRBJ1-1, with D uncertain. V lost 1 base, J lost 5 bases, and 8 bases lay in between. CDR3 size: 13 residues. The CDR3 is CASSLGEVTEAFF. The CDR3 DNA sequence: TGTGCCAGCAGTTTAGGGGAGGTGACTGAAGCTTTCTTT.

The chain has TRBV25-1 and TRBJ2-7; 7 bases fit TRBD1. The CDR3 is 14 amino acids. The V segment lost 1 base and the J segment 5 bases; nucleotides outside the gene matches: 5. Germline V gives CDR1 MGHDK, CDR2 SYGVNS. In DNA form, the CDR3 reads TGTGCCAGCAGTGAATTGGTACAGGGGAACGAGCAGTACTTC. As protein: CASSELVQGNEQYF.

The J gene is TRBJ1-1, the V gene TRBV2, with D perhaps matching TRBD1 (6 bases). The ends were cut back, 5 bases at V and 5 bases at J, with 9 bases in the middle. Germline CDR1 reads SNHLY; CDR2 reads FYNNEI. The CDR3 contains 12 residues. CDR3 protein: CASSWTVTEAFF. As DNA, the CDR3 is TGTGCCAGCAGTTGGACAGTGACTGAAGCTTTCTTT.

This clone was counted a single time. The chain employs TRBV7-2 and TRBJ1-5; TRBD1 matches 8 bases. CDR3 length equals 15 residues. Looked up from germline, CDR1 is SGHTA and CDR2 is FQGNSA. V gave up 0 bases and J gave up 6 bases; unmatched junction bases: 4. The CDR3 sequence is CASSLADRGSQPQHF. The DNA for the CDR3 is TGTGCCAGCAGCTTAGCCGACAGGGGCAGTCAGCCCCAGCATTTT.

This sequence joins TRBV19 and TRBJ2-3; 7 bases line up with TRBD1. CDR3 size: 13 residues. Trimming took 7 bases from V and 2 from J; bases not matched to a gene: 3. The V gene's germline CDR1 is LNHDA and CDR2 SQIVND (reference sequence). CDR3 nucleotides: TGTGCCAGTAACACAGGGGACACAGATACGCAGTATTTT. Protein product: CASNTGDTDTQYF.

This chain joins TRBV14 and TRBJ2-7, with D possibly being TRBD1 (5 bases). In germline, CDR1 is SGHDN, CDR2 FVKESK. V was shortened by 0 bases and J by 3 bases, with 12 bases between the two germline ends. The CDR3 length is 15 residues. CDR3 DNA sequence: TGTGCCAGCAGCCAAGAATCTGGGGCGGTCTACGAGCAGTACTTC. This sequence encodes CASSQESGAVYEQYF. The full variable domain, rest sourced from reference TRBV14 and TRBJ2-7, is EAGVTQFPSHSVIEKGQTVTLRCDPISGHDNLYWYRRVMGKEIKFLLHFVKESKQDESGMPNNRFLAERTGGTYSTLKVQPAELEDSGVYFCASSQESGAVYEQYFGPGTRLTVT.